The rows below give T cell receptor beta chains drawn from one sample of a study of blood T cell repertoires in COVID-19. Sequencing used immunoSEQ multiplex PCR; TCRdb keeps in-frame clones, though not all of them. The data contain about 300,000 clones, 83% of them singletons. Input material: peripheral blood. The receptors were sampled from a woman between 50 and 59 years old with acute or convalescent COVID-19. Each CDR3 is given with its conserved first and last residue. Fields, in order: D gene, V gene, J gene, clone size, CDR3 protein, CDR3 DNA. A D gene is named only where the DNA matches it firmly. Rows give clone size only sometimes, using once, few, many, or a class for an expanded clone.

TRBD1,TRBV7-9,TRBJ1-4,.,CASSSDRVEVKLFF,TGTGCCAGCAGCTCCGACAGGGTCGAGGTGAAACTGTTTTTT
TRBD2,TRBV6-2/TRBV6-3,TRBJ2-7,.,CASSLQTSGMFF,TGTGCCAGCAGCCTACAGACTAGCGGGATGTTTTTC
.,TRBV9,TRBJ1-1,.,CASSVSLNTEAFF,TGTGCCAGCAGCGTCTCCTTGAACACTGAAGCTTTCTTT
.,TRBV19,TRBJ1-2,.,CASSPVSNYGYTF,TGTGCCAGTAGTCCGGTGTCTAACTATGGCTACACCTTC
.,TRBV27,TRBJ2-5,.,CATAMGGLLGETQYF,TGTGCCACCGCCATGGGGGGGCTATTGGGAGAGACCCAGTACTTC
TRBD2,TRBV5-6,TRBJ2-1,.,CASSPTPAGAYNEQFF,TGTGCCAGCAGCCCCACGCCAGCGGGAGCTTACAATGAGCAGTTCTTC
.,TRBV20-1,TRBJ1-3,.,CSASPVTSGNTIYF,TGCAGTGCTAGTCCGGTTACCTCTGGAAACACCATATATTTT
TRBD1,TRBV18,TRBJ1-6,once,CASARDRSSPLHF,TGTGCCAGCGCCCGGGACAGAAGTTCACCCCTCCACTTT
TRBD1,TRBV2,TRBJ2-7,few,CASRGTGDEQYF,TGTGCCAGCAGAGGGACAGGGGACGAGCAGTACTTC
.,TRBV2,TRBJ1-2,.,CASSGQENYGYTF,TGTGCCAGCAGTGGACAGGAGAACTATGGCTACACCTTC
.,TRBV3-1/TRBV3-2,TRBJ2-6,.,CASSQSSGANVLTF,TGTGCCAGCAGCCAGAGCTCTGGGGCCAACGTCCTGACTTTC
TRBD1,TRBV4-1,TRBJ1-2,.,CASSQSRTGGSYGYTF,TGCGCCAGCAGCCAGAGCCGGACAGGGGGATCCTATGGCTACACCTTC
.,TRBV6-5,TRBJ2-5,.,CASRRERKETQYF,TGTGCCAGCAGACGGGAGCGCAAAGAGACCCAGTACTTC
TRBD1,TRBV5-1,TRBJ1-2,few,CASSWDRNYGYTF,TGCGCCAGCAGCTGGGACAGGAACTATGGCTACACCTTC
.,TRBV4-1,TRBJ1-5,.,CASSQLADQPQHF,TGCGCCAGCAGCCAACTGGCGGATCAGCCCCAGCATTTT
.,TRBV30,TRBJ1-5,.,CAWSAGEWRNQPQHF,TGTGCCTGGAGTGCAGGGGAATGGCGCAATCAGCCCCAGCATTTT
.,TRBV4-1,TRBJ2-1,.,CASAAVRSYNEQFF,TGCGCCAGCGCCGCGGTTAGGTCCTACAATGAGCAGTTCTTC
TRBD1,TRBV2,TRBJ1-4,.,CASSWDRFGWNEKLFF,TGTGCCAGCAGCTGGGACAGATTCGGCTGGAATGAAAAACTGTTTTTT
.,TRBV5-8,TRBJ1-5,.,CASSLEGGAIRQPQHF,TGTGCCAGCAGCTTGGAGGGGGGGGCAATACGTCAGCCCCAGCATTTT
TRBD1,TRBV6-5,TRBJ1-6,.,CASSYSGRGINSPLHF,TGTGCCAGCAGTTACTCGGGCAGGGGGATAAATTCACCCCTCCACTTT
TRBD2,TRBV9,TRBJ2-1,.,CASSPGRTSRDEQFF,TGTGCCAGCTCCCCCGGGAGGACTAGCCGCGATGAGCAGTTCTTC
TRBD1,TRBV5-1,TRBJ1-4,.,CASSDRQGDNEKLFF,TGCGCCAGCAGCGACCGACAGGGGGATAATGAAAAACTGTTTTTT
TRBD2,TRBV5-4,TRBJ2-5,.,CASSAQTSAQETQYF,TGTGCCAGCAGCGCACAAACTAGCGCACAAGAGACCCAGTACTTC
TRBD1,TRBV24-1,TRBJ2-5,.,CATGGQGMTETQYF,TGTGCCACCGGGGGACAGGGGATGACGGAGACCCAGTACTTC
TRBD2,TRBV4-3,TRBJ2-7,.,CASSRGGRNFPYEQYF,TGCGCCAGCAGCCGCGGGGGGCGAAACTTCCCCTACGAGCAGTACTTC
.,TRBV6-1,TRBJ1-1,.,CASSDVFGRIAEAFF,TGTGCCAGCAGTGATGTGTTTGGGAGGATTGCTGAAGCTTTCTTT
TRBD1,TRBV29-1,TRBJ2-2,.,CSVVRGQGATGELFF,TGCAGCGTTGTGAGGGGCCAGGGGGCAACCGGGGAGCTGTTTTTT
TRBD2,TRBV27,TRBJ2-7,.,CASSPWTRGYEQYF,TGTGCCAGCAGTCCATGGACTAGAGGCTACGAGCAGTACTTC
TRBD1,TRBV4-2,TRBJ2-3,.,CASSQGLQGTPSTDTQYF,TGTGCCAGCAGCCAAGGTTTACAGGGGACCCCTAGCACAGATACGCAGTATTTT
.,TRBV19,TRBJ1-5,.,CASSPVRGFDQPQHF,TGTGCCAGTAGTCCCGTGAGAGGGTTTGATCAGCCCCAGCATTTT
.,TRBV2,TRBJ1-2,.,CASPGTPMDYGYTF,TGTGCCAGCCCCGGGACTCCGATGGACTATGGCTACACCTTC
TRBD2,TRBV3-1/TRBV3-2,TRBJ2-5,once,CASSQEGLGGTQYF,TGTGCCAGCAGCCAGGAGGGACTAGGAGGTACCCAGTACTTC
TRBD1,TRBV19,TRBJ1-2,once,CASSTPRQGGYGYTF,TGTGCCAGTAGTACCCCGAGACAGGGAGGCTATGGCTACACCTTC
TRBD2,TRBV7-3,TRBJ2-1,.,CASTGTSGYNEQFF,TGTGCCAGCACTGGGACTAGCGGATACAATGAGCAGTTCTTC
TRBD1,TRBV30,TRBJ2-1,once,CAWETGGSYNEQFF,TGTGCCTGGGAAACAGGGGGCTCCTACAATGAGCAGTTCTTC
TRBD1,TRBV2,TRBJ1-1,.,CASRGGQGFTEAFF,TGTGCCAGCAGGGGAGGACAGGGATTCACTGAAGCTTTCTTT
TRBD2,TRBV5-1,TRBJ2-3,.,CASRRTSGSKSTDTQYF,TGCGCCAGCAGACGGACTAGCGGGAGTAAAAGCACAGATACGCAGTATTTT
.,TRBV7-9,TRBJ1-2,.,CASSFLSATSPTF,TGTGCCAGCAGCTTCCTATCCGCCACTTCCCCTACCTTC
TRBD1,TRBV6-5,TRBJ1-6,.,CASSSRQGNSPLHF,TGTGCCAGCAGCTCTCGACAGGGTAATTCACCCCTCCACTTT
TRBD1,TRBV19,TRBJ1-1,.,CASSLTGGLTEAFF,TGTGCCAGTAGTTTAACAGGGGGCCTCACTGAAGCTTTCTTT
TRBD2,TRBV11-2,TRBJ2-2,once,CASSLGAGANTGELFF,TGTGCCAGCAGCTTAGGAGCGGGGGCGAACACCGGGGAGCTGTTTTTT
TRBD2,TRBV3-1/TRBV3-2,TRBJ2-1,.,CASSQDGRYNEQFF,TGTGCCAGCAGCCAAGACGGGAGGTACAATGAGCAGTTCTTC